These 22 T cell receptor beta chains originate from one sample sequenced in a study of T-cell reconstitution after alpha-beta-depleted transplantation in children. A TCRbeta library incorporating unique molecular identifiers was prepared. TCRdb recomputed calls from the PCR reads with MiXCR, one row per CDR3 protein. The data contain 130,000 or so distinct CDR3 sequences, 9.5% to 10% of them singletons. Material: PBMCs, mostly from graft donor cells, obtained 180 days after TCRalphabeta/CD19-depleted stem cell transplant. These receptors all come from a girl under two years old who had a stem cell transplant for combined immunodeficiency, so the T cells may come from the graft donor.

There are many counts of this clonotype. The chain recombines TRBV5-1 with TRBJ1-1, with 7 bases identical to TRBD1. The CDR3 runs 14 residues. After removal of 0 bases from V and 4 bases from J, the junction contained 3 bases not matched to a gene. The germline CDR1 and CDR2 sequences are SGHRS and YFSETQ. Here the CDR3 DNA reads TGCGCCAGCAGCTTGGAAGCAGGGGGCACTGAAGCTTTCTTT. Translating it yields CASSLEAGGTEAFF.

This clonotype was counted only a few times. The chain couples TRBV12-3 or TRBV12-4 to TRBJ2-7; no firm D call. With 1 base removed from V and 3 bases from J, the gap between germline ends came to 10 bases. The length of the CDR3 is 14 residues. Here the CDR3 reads CASSLEGNNYEQYF. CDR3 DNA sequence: TGTGCCAGCAGTTTAGAAGGGAACAACTACGAGCAGTACTTC.

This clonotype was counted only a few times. CDR3 coding DNA: TGTGCCATCAGTGAGTCCTCTAGCGGTTGGGGTGAGCAGTTCTTC. Its translation is CAISESSSGWGEQFF. The rearrangement joins TRBV10-3 to TRBJ2-1; TRBD2 matches 7 bases. Germline CDR1 is ENHRY and CDR2 is SYGVKD. The length of the CDR3 is 15 residues. The V and J ends lost 0 bases and 9 bases, in that order; junction bases with no gene match: 8.

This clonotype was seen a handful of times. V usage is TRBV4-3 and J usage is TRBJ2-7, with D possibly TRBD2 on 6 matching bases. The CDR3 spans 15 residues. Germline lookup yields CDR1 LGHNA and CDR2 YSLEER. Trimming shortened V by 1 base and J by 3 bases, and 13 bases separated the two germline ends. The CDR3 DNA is TGCGCCAGCAGCCAAGTCCGGGACTGGAACTACGAGCAGTACTTC. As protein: CASSQVRDWNYEQYF.

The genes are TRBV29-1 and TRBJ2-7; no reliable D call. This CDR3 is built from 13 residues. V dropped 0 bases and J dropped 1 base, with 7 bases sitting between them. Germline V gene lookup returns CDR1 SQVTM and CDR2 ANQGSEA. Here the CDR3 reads CSVEDGTSYEQYF. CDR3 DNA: TGCAGCGTTGAAGATGGCACATCCTACGAGCAGTACTTC.

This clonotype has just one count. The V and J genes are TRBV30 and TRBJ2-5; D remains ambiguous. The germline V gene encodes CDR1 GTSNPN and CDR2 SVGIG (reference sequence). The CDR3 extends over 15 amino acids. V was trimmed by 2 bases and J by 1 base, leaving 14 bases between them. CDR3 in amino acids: CAWSHQFKGQETQYF. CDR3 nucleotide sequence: TGTGCCTGGAGTCATCAGTTTAAGGGCCAAGAGACCCAGTACTTC.

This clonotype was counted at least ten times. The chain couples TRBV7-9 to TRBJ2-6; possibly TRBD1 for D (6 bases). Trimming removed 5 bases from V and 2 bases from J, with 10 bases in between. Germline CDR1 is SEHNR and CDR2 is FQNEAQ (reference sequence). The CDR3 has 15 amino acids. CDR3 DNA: TGTGCCAGCAGCCCGTACAGGGCTGGGGCCAACGTCCTGACTTTC. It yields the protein CASSPYRAGANVLTF.

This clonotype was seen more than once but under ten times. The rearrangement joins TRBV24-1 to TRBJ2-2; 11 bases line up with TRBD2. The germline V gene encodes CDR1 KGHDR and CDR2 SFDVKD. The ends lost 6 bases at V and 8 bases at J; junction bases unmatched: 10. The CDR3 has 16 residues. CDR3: CATSQLTSGVRGELFF. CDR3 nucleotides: TGTGCCACCAGTCAGCTGACTAGCGGGGTTCGTGGGGAGCTGTTTTTT.

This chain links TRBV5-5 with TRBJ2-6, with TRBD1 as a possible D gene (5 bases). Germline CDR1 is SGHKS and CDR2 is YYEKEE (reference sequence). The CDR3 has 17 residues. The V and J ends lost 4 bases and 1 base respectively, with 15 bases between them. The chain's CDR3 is CASSPRTGPSGANVLTF. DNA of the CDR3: TGTGCCAGCAGCCCACGAACAGGACCTTCTGGGGCCAACGTCCTGACTTTC.

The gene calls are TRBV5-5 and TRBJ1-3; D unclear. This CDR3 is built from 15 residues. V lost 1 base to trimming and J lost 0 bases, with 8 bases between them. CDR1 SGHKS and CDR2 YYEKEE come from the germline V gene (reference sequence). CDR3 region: CASSLQVSSGNTIYF. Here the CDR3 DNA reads TGTGCCAGCAGCTTGCAAGTGAGCTCTGGAAACACCATATATTTT.

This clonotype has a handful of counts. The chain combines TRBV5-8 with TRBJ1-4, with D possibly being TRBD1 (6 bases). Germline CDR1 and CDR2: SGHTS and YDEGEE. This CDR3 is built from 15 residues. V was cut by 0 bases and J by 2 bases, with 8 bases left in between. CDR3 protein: CASSLERGTNEKLFF. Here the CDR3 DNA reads TGTGCCAGCAGCTTGGAGAGGGGGACTAATGAAAAACTGTTTTTT.

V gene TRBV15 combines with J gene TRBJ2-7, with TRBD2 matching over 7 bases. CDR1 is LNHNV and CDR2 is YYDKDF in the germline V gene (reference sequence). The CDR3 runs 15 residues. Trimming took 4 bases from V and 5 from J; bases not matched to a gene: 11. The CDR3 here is CATSTPYAGVDEQYF. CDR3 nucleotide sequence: TGTGCCACCAGCACCCCCTACGCGGGAGTCGACGAGCAGTACTTC.

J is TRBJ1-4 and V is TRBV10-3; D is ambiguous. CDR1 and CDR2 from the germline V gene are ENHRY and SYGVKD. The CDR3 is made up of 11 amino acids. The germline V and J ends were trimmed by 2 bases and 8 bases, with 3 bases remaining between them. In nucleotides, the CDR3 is TGTGCCATCAGTGAGGGAGAAAAACTGTTTTTT. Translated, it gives CAISEGEKLFF.

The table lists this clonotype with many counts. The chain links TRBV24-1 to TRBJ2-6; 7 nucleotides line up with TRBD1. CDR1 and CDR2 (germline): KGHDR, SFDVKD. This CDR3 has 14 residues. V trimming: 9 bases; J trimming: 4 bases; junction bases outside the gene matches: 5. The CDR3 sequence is CATSTGSGANVLTF. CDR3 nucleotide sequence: TGTGCCACCTCGACAGGGTCCGGGGCCAACGTCCTGACTTTC.

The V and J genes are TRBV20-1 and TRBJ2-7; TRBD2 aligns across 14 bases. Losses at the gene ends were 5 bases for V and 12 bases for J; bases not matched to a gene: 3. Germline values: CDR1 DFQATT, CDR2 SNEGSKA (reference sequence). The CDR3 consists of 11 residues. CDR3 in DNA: TGCAGTGCTTGGACTAGCGGGGGGCCGTACTTC. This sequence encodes CSAWTSGGPYF.

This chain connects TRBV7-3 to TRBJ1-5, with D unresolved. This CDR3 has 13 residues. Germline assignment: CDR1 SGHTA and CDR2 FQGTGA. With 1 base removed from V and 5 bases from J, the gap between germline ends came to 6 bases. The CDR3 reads CASSLNGDQPQHF. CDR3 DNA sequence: TGTGCCAGCAGCTTAAACGGTGATCAGCCCCAGCATTTT.

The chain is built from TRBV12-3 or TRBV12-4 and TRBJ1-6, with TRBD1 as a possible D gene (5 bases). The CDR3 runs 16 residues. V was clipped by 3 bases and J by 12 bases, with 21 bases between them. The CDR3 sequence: CASSLGSGTYLGPLHF. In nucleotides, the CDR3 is TGTGCCAGCAGTTTGGGGTCGGGGACCTATCTGGGACCCCTCCACTTT.

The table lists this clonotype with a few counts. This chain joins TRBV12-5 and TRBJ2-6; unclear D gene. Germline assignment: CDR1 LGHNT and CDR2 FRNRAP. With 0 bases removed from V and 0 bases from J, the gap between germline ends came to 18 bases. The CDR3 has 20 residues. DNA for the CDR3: TGTGCTAGTGGTTTGGTCGAGAAGGCCTTGGAGAACTCTGGGGCCAACGTCCTGACTTTC. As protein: CASGLVEKALENSGANVLTF.

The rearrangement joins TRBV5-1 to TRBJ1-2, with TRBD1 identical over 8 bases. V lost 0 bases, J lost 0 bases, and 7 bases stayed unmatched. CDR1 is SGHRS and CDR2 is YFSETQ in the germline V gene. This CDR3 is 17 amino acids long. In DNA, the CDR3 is TGCGCCAGCAGCTTGGCAGGGGGCGCGGTCACTAACTATGGCTACACCTTC. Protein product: CASSLAGGAVTNYGYTF.

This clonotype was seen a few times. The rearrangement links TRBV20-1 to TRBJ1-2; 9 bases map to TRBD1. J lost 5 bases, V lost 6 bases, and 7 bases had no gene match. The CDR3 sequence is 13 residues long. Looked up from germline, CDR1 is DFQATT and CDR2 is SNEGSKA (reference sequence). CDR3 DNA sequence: TGCAGTGCCATACAGGGGGCAATTTATGGCTACACCTTC. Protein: CSAIQGAIYGYTF.

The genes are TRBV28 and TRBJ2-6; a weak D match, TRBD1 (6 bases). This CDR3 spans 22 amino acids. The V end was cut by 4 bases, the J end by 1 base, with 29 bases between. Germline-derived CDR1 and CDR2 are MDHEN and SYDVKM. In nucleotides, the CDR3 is TGTGCCAGCAGTTACCTGTGGGGGCGCGATAATAGGGTTTTATCTGGGGCCAACGTCCTGACTTTC. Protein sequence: CASSYLWGRDNRVLSGANVLTF. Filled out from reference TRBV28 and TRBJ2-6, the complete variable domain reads DVKVTQSSRYLVKRTGEKVFLECVQDMDHENMFWYRQDPGLGLRLIYFSYDVKMKEKGDIPEGYSVSREKKERFSLILESASTNQTSMYLCASSYLWGRDNRVLSGANVLTFGAGSRLTVL.

The CDR3 reads CSARGTGGETQYF. The CDR3 DNA reads TGCAGTGCTAGAGGGACAGGAGGGGAGACCCAGTACTTC. The chain couples TRBV20-1 to TRBJ2-5, with D perhaps matching TRBD1 (7 bases). Germline loops: CDR1 DFQATT, CDR2 SNEGSKA (reference sequence). The CDR3 length is 13 residues. Between the trimmed V and J ends, which lost 1 base and 5 bases, there was a span of 11 bases.